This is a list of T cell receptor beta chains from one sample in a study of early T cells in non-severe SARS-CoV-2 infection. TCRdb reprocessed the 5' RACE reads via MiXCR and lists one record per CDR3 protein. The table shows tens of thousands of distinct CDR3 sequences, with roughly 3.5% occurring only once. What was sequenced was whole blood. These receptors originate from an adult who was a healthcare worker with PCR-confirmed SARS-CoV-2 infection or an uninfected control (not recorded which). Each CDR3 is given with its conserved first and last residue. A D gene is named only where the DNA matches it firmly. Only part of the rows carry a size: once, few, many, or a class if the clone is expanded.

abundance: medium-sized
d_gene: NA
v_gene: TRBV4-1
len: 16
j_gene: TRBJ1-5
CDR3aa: CASSQDLNLGDQPQHF
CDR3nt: TGCGCCAGCAGCCAAGATCTCAATTTGGGCGATCAGCCCCAGCATTTT

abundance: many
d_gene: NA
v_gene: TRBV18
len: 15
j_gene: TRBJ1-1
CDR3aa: CASSPPLGWDTEAFF
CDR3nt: TGTGCCAGCTCACCACCTCTAGGGTGGGACACTGAAGCTTTCTTT

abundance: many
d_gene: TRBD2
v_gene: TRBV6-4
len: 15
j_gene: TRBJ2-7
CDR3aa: CASRVLGGRGYEQYF
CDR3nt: TGTGCCAGCAGAGTTCTGGGCGGGAGAGGGTACGAGCAGTACTTC

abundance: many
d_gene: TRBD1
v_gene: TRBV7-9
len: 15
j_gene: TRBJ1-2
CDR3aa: CASSLSDRGENGYTF
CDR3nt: TGTGCCAGCAGCCTCTCGGACAGGGGCGAAAATGGCTACACCTTC

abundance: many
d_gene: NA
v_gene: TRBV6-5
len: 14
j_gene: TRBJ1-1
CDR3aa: CASSYTGGATEAFF
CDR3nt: TGTGCCAGCAGTTACACCGGGGGTGCAACTGAAGCTTTCTTT

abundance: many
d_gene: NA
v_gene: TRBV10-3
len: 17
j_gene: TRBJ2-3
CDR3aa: CAISGTAGTLFTDTQYF
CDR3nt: TGTGCCATCAGTGGGACAGCCGGGACTCTATTCACAGATACGCAGTATTTT

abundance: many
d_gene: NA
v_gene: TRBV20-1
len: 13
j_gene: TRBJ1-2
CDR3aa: CSAPQGDGRGYTF
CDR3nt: TGCAGTGCACCACAGGGAGACGGCAGGGGCTACACCTTC

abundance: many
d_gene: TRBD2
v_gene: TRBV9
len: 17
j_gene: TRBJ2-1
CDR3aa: CASSVELAGTLYNEQFF
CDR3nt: TGTGCCAGCAGCGTAGAACTAGCGGGGACCCTCTACAATGAGCAGTTCTTC

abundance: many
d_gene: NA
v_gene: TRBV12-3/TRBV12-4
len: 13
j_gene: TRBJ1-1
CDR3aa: CASALRMSGDAFF
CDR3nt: TGTGCCAGCGCCCTTAGGATGTCAGGTGACGCTTTCTTT

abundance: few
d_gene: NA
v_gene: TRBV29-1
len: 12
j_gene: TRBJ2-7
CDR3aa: CSVVYSSYEQYF
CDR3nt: TGCAGCGTTGTTTACAGCTCCTACGAGCAGTACTTC

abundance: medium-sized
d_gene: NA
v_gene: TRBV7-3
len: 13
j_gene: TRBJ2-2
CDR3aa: CASRYGGTGELFF
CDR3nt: TGTGCCAGCCGATACGGAGGCACCGGGGAGCTGTTTTTT

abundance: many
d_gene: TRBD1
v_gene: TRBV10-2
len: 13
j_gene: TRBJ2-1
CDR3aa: CASNPGGRNEQFF
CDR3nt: TGCGCCAGCAATCCAGGGGGCCGGAATGAGCAGTTCTTC

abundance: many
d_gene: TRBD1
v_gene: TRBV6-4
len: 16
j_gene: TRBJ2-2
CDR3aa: CASSEFGTANTGELFF
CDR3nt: TGTGCCAGCAGTGAATTCGGGACAGCAAACACCGGGGAGCTGTTTTTT

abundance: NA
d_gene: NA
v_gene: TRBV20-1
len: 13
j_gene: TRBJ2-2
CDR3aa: CSARPTAVRELFF
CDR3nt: TGCAGTGCTCGACCCACGGCCGTCCGGGAGCTGTTTTTT

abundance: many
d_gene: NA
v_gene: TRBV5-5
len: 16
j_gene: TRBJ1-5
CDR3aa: CASSLTGGDSNQPQHF
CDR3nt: TGTGCCAGCAGCTTGACAGGTGGGGATAGCAATCAGCCCCAGCATTTT

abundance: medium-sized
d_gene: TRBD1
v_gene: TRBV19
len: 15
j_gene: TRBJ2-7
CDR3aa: CASSPSGTGTVEQYF
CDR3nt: TGTGCCAGTAGTCCATCCGGGACAGGGACGGTCGAGCAGTACTTC

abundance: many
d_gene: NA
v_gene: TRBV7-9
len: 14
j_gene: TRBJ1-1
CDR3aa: CASSLEGRRTEAFF
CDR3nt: TGTGCCAGCAGCTTAGAGGGGAGGAGGACTGAAGCTTTCTTT

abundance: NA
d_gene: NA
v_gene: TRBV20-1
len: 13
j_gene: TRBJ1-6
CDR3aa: CSARFDSNSPLHF
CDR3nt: TGCAGTGCCCGCTTTGACAGCAATTCACCCCTCCACTTT

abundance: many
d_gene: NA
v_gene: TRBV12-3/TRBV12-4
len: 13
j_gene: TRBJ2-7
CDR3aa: CASSTGGRREQYF
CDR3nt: TGTGCCAGCAGTACTGGTGGGAGGCGGGAGCAGTACTTC

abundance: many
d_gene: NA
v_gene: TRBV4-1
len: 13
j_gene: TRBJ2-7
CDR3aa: CASSQGLAYEQYF
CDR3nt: TGCGCCAGCAGCCAAGGACTAGCCTACGAGCAGTACTTC

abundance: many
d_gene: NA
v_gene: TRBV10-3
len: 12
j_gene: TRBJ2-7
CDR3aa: CAISERDMEQYF
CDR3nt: TGTGCCATCAGTGAGAGGGATATGGAGCAGTACTTC

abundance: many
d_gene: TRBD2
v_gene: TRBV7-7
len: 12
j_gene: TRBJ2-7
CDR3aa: CASSLIAGGTYF
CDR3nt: TGTGCTAGCAGCTTAATAGCGGGAGGAACGTACTTC

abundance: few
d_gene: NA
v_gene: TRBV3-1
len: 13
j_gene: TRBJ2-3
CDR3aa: CASSQESSDTQYF
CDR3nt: TGTGCCAGCAGCCAAGAATCATCAGATACGCAGTATTTT

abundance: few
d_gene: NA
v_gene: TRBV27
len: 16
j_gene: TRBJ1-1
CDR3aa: CASSTNRVWENTEAFF
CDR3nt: TGTGCCAGCAGTACCAACAGGGTATGGGAGAACACTGAAGCTTTCTTT

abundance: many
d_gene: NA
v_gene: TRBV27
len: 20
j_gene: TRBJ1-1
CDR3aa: CASSIQTGRGARLIGTEAFF
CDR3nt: TGTGCCAGCAGCATACAAACTGGGCGGGGGGCGCGGTTGATCGGCACTGAAGCTTTCTTT

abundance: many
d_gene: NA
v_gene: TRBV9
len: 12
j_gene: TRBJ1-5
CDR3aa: CASGSGGQPQHF
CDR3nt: TGTGCCAGCGGAAGCGGGGGTCAGCCCCAGCATTTT

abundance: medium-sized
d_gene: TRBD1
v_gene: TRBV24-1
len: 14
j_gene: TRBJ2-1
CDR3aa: CATSDRTGGYEQFF
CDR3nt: TGTGCCACCAGTGACCGGACAGGGGGCTATGAGCAGTTCTTC

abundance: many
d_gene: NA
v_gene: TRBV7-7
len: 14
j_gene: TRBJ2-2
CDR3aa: CASSLVRGTGELFF
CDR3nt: TGTGCTAGCAGCTTGGTTCGGGGCACCGGGGAGCTGTTTTTT

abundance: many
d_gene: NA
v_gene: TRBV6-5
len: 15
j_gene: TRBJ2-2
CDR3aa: CASSYEIFNTGELFF
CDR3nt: TGTGCCAGCAGTTACGAAATTTTTAACACCGGGGAGCTGTTTTTT

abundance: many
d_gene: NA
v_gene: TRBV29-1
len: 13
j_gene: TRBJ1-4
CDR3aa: CSVEEAAEEKLFF
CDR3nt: TGCAGCGTTGAAGAGGCGGCCGAAGAAAAACTGTTTTTT

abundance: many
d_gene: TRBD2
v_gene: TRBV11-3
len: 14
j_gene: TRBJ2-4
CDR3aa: CASSLGVAGDIQYF
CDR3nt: TGTGCCAGCAGCTTAGGGGTAGCGGGAGACATTCAGTACTTC

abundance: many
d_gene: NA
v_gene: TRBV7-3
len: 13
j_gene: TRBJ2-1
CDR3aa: CASSPRTGNEQFF
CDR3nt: TGTGCCAGCAGCCCCCGGACGGGAAATGAGCAGTTCTTC

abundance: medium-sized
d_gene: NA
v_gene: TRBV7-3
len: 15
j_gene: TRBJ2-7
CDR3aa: CASSFGMDRVYEQYF
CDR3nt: TGTGCCAGCAGCTTCGGCATGGACAGAGTCTACGAGCAGTACTTC

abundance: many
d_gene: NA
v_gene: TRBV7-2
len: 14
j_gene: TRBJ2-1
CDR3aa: CASSTTPGDVEQFF
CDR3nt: TGTGCCAGCAGCACTACCCCCGGGGACGTCGAGCAGTTCTTC

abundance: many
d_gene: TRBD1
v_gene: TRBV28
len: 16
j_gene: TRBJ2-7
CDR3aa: CASSPFLTGGEGEQYF
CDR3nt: TGTGCCAGCAGTCCCTTCTTGACAGGGGGCGAGGGGGAGCAGTACTTC

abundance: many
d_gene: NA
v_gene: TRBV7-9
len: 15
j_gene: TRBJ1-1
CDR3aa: CASSLAGGSGTEAFF
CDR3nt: TGTGCCAGCAGCTTAGCCGGGGGGTCTGGGACTGAAGCTTTCTTT

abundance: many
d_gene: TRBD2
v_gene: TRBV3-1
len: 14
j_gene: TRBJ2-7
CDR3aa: CASSQAGTSNEQYF
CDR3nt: TGTGCCAGCAGCCAGGCCGGGACTAGCAACGAGCAGTACTTC

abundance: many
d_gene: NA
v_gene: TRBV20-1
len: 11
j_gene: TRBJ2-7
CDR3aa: CSALLGYEQYF
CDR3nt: TGCAGTGCTCTTTTGGGCTACGAGCAGTACTTC